The present entry profiles one T cell receptor beta chain with its context. The sample is drawn from a study of shared clonotypes between healthy human individuals. Donors comprised only Caucasian adults living in Nashville, Tennessee. Splitting the CD4+ cells yielded a CD45RA+ naive subset and a CD45RA-negative memory subset. Method: immunoSEQ multiplex PCR; TCRdb's copy keeps in-frame clones and lacks some. The profile shows more than 500,000 clones, approximately 95% of them singletons. The CDR3 spans 13 residues. Germline lookup yields CDR1 MNHEY and CDR2 SMNVEV (reference sequence). The junction had 10 bases not matched to a gene; V was cut back by 6 bases and J by 9 bases.

Material: naive CD4+ T cells sorted from blood. The subset here: CD45RA+ positively selected. This TCR derives from a woman in her 30s in good health. The chain employs TRBV27 and TRBJ2-7; 8 bases map to TRBD1. DNA for the CDR3: TGTGCCAGCAGGGGGCAGGGGGCCATCGGGCAGTACTTC. Its translation is CASRGQGAIGQYF.